The text below deals with one T cell receptor beta chain. This specimen belongs to a study of OX40 agonist ivuxolimab in advanced cancers. Trimming took 6 bases from V and 8 from J, leaving 19 bases between them. Germline assignment: CDR1 MNHEY and CDR2 SMNVEV (reference sequence). This CDR3 contains 15 residues. Profiled with immunoSEQ multiplex PCR; TCRdb holds only in-frame clones, not every one. The table includes about 24,000 clones, around 84% detected once. V gene TRBV27 combines with J gene TRBJ1-4; tentative D call: TRBD1 (5 bases). This TCR was sampled from an adult with an advanced solid tumor such as melanoma, head and neck, liver or kidney cancer. Here the sequenced sample was CD4+ or CD8+ T cells sorted from blood, taken in a trial of the OX40 agonist ivuxolimab. In nucleotides, the CDR3 is TGTGCCAGCAGAGGCAAGGGGAGGGTTGGCGAAAAACTGTTTTTT. As protein: CASRGKGRVGEKLFF.